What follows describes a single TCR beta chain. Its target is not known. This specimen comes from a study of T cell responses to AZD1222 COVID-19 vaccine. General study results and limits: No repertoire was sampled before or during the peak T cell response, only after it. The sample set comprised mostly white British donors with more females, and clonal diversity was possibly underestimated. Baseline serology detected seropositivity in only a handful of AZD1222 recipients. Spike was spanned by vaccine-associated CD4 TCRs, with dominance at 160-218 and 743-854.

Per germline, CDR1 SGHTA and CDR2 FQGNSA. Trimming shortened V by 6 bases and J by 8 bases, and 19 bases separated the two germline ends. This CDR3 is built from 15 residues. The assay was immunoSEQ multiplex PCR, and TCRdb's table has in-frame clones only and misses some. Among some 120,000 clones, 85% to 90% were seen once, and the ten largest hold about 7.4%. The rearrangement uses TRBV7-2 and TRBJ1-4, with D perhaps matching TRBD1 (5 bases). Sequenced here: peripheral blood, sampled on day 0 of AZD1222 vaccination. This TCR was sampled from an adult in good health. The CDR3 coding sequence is TGTGCCAGCAGGGCAGGCGGGACGCGGGAAGAAAAACTGTTTTTT. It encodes CASRAGGTREEKLFF.